This T cell receptor beta chain derives from a study of cytomegalovirus exposure and HLA in healthy donors. V was clipped by 7 bases and J by 6 bases; unmatched bases: 5. The CDR3 extends over 14 amino acids. CDR1 MNHEY and CDR2 SVGAGI come from the germline V gene. A multiplex PCR was run with 60 Vbeta primers and 13 Jbeta primers. Measured with immunoSEQ multiplex PCR; TCRdb has only the in-frame clones, and not every one. The data hold about 200,000 clones, with around 87% observed a single time. On this clone: As yet, its antigen is unknown.

General study points: An analysis done earlier found most TCR beta V segments productive about 90% or about 30% of the time. CMV serostatus alone was available as immune exposure information. Sequencing likely produced, as an artifact, a cluster of highly shared sequence variants.

Source material: PBMCs. This chain uses TRBV6-5 with TRBJ2-2, with TRBD1 matching over 10 bases. The receptor's source is a woman aged 18-35 years in good health and CMV-seronegative. The CDR3: CASIRTGGAGELFF. The CDR3, as DNA: TGTGCCAGCATTAGGACAGGGGGTGCCGGGGAGCTGTTTTTT.